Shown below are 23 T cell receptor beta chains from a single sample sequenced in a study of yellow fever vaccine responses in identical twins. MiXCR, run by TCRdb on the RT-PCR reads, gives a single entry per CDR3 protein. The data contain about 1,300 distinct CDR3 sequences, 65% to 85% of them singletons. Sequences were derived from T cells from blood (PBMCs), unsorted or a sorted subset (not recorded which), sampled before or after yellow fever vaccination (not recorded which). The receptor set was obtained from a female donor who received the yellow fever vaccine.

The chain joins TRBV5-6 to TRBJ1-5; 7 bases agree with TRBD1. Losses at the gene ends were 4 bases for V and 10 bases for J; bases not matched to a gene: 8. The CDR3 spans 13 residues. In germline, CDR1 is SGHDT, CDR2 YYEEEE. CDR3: CASSRDRAHPQHF. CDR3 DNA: TGTGCCAGCAGCCGTGACAGGGCCCACCCCCAGCATTTT.

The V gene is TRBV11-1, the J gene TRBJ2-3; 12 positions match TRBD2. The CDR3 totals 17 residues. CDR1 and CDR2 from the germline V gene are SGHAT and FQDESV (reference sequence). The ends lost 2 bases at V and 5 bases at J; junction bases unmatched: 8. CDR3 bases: TGTGCCAGCAGCTTACCCCTAGCGGGAGGGCCGGGAGATACGCAGTATTTT. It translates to CASSLPLAGGPGDTQYF.

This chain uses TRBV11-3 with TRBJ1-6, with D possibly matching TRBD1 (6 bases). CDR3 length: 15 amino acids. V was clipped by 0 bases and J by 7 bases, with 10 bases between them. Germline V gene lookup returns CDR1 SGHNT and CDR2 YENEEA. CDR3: CASSLDLGANSPLHF. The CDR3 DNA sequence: TGTGCCAGCAGCTTAGATCTGGGGGCGAATTCACCCCTCCACTTT.

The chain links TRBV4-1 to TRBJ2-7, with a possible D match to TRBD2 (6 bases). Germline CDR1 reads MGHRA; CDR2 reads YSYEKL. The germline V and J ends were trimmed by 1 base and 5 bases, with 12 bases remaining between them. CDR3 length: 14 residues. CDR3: CASSQVTGAHEQYF. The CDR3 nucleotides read TGCGCCAGCAGCCAAGTTACGGGAGCGCACGAGCAGTACTTC.

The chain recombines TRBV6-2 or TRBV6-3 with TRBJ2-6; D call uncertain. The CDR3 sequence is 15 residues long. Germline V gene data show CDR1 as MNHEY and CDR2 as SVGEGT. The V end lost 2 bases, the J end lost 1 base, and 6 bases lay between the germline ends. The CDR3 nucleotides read TGTGCCAGCAGTTACAGGGATTCTGGGGCCAACGTCCTGACTTTC. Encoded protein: CASSYRDSGANVLTF.

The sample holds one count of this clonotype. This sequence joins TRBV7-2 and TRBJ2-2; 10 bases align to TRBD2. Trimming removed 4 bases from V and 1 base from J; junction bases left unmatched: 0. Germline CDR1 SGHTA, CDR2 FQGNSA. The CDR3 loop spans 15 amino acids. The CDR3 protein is CASSSSGGNTGELFF. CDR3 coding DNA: TGTGCCAGCAGCTCTAGCGGGGGGAACACCGGGGAGCTGTTTTTT.

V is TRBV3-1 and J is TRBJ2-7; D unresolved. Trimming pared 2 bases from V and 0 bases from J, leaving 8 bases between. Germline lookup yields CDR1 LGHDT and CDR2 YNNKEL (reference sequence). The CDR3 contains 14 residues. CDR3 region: CASSQSAASYEQYF. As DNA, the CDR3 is TGTGCCAGCAGCCAATCCGCTGCCTCCTACGAGCAGTACTTC.

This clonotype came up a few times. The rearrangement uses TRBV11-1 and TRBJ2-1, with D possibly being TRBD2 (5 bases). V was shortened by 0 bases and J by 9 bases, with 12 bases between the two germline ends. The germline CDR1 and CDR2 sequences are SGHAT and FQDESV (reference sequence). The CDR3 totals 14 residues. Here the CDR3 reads CASSLALREGEQFF. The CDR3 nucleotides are TGTGCCAGCAGCTTAGCGCTTCGGGAAGGTGAGCAGTTCTTC.

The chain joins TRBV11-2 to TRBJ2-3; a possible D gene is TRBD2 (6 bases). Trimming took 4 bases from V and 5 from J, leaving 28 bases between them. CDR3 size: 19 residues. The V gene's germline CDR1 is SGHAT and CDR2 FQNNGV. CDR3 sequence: CASSSGPIAVGGLLDTQYF. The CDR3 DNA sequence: TGTGCCAGCAGCTCGGGCCCGATAGCTGTGGGGGGTCTCTTAGATACGCAGTATTTT.

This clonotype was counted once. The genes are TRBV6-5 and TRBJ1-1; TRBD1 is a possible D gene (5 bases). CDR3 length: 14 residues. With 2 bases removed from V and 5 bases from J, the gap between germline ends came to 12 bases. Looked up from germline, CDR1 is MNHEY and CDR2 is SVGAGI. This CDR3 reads CASSYLGVGTEAFF. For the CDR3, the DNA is TGTGCCAGCAGTTACCTAGGGGTGGGGACTGAAGCTTTCTTT.

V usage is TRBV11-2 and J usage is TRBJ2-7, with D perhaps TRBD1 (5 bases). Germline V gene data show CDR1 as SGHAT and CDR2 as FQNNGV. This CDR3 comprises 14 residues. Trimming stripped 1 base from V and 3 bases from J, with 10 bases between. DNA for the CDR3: TGTGCCAGCAGCTTAGGACAGAAGTTCTACGAGCAGTACTTC. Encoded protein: CASSLGQKFYEQYF. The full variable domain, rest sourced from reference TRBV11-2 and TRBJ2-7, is EAGVAQSPRYKIIEKRQSVAFWCNPISGHATLYWYQQILGQGPKLLIQFQNNGVVDDSQLPKDRFSAERLKGVDSTLKIQPAKLEDSAVYLCASSLGQKFYEQYFGPGTRLTVT.

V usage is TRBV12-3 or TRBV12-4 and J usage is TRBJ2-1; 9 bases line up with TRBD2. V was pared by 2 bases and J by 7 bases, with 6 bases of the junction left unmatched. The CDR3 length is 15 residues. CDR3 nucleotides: TGTGCCAGCAGTTTAATCGCGGGAGGGGGAAATGAGCAGTTCTTC. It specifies CASSLIAGGGNEQFF.

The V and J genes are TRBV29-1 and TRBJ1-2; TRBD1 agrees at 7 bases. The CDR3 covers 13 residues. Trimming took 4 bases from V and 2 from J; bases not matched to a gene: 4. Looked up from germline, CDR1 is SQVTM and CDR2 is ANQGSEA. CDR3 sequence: CSVGRGQNYGYTF. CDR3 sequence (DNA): TGCAGCGTTGGCAGGGGACAGAACTATGGCTACACCTTC.

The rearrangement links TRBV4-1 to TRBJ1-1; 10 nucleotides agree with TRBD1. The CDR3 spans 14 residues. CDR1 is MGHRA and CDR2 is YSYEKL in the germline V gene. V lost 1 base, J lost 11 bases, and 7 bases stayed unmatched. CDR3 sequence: CASSQVRDRGWAFF. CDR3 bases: TGCGCCAGCAGCCAAGTTAGGGACAGGGGATGGGCTTTCTTT.

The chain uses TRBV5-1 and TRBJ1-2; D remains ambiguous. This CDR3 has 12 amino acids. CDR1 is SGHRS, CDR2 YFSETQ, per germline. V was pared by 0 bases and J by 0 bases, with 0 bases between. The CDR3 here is CASSLANYGYTF. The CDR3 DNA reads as TGCGCCAGCAGCTTGGCTAACTATGGCTACACCTTC. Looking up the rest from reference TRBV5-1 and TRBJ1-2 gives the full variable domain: KAGVTQTPRYLIKTRGQQVTLSCSPISGHRSVSWYQQTPGQGLQFLFEYFSETQRNKGNFPGRFSGRQFSNSRSEMNVSTLELGDSALYLCASSLANYGYTFGSGTRLTVV.

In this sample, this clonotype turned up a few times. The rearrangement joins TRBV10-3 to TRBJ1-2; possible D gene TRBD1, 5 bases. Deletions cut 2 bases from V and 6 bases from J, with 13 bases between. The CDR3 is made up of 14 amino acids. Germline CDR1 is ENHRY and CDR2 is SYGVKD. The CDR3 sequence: CAISEVGGANGYTF. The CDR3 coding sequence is TGTGCCATCAGTGAGGTTGGAGGGGCAAATGGCTACACCTTC.

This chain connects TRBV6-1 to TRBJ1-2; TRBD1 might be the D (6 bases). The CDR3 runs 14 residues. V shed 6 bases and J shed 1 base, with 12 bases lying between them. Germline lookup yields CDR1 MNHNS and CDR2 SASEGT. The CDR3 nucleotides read TGTGCCAGCAGCTCCGGGGGCGGTAACTATGGCTACACCTTC. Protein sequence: CASSSGGGNYGYTF.

Written as DNA, the CDR3 is TGCGCCAGCAGCCAAGTACAGGTCGGGAACATTCAGTACTTC. Translating it yields CASSQVQVGNIQYF. The gene calls are TRBV4-3 and TRBJ2-4; D is perhaps TRBD1 (5 bases). CDR1 and CDR2 (germline): LGHNA, YSLEER. Trimming stripped 1 base from V and 7 bases from J, with 11 bases between. This CDR3 has 14 residues.

The CDR3 sequence is CASSPTDRTQYF. The CDR3 DNA sequence: TGTGCCAGCAGCCCGACCGATCGTACGCAGTATTTT. The V gene is TRBV11-2, the J gene TRBJ2-3; D is uncertain. Trimming took off 5 bases at V and 8 bases at J, with 11 bases between the two ends. Germline values: CDR1 SGHAT, CDR2 FQNNGV. The CDR3 is 12 amino acids.

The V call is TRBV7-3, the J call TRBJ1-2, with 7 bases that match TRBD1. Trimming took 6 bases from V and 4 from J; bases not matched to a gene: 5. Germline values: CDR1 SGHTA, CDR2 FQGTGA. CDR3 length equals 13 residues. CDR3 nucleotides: TGTGCCAGCAGTTTGGGACAGTCCTATGGCTACACCTTC. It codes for CASSLGQSYGYTF. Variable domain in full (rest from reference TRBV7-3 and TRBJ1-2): GAGVSQTPSNKVTEKGKYVELRCDPISGHTALYWYRQSLGQGPEFLIYFQGTGAADDSGLPNDRFFAVRPEGSVSTLKIQRTERGDSAVYLCASSLGQSYGYTFGSGTRLTVV.

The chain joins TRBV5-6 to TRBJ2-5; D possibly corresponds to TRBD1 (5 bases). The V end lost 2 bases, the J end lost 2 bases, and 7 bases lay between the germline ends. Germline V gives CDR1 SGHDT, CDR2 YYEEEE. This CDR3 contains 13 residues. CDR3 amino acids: CASSFRGQETQYF. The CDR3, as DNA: TGTGCCAGCAGCTTTAGGGGTCAAGAGACCCAGTACTTC.

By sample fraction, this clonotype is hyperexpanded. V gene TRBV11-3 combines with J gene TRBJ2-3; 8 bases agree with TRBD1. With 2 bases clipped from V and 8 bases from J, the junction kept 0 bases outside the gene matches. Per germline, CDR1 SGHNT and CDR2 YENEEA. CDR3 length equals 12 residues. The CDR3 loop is CASSLQGATQYF. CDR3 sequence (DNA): TGTGCCAGCAGCTTACAGGGGGCTACGCAGTATTTT. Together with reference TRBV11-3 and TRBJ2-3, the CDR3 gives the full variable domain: EAGVVQSPRYKIIEKKQPVAFWCNPISGHNTLYWYLQNLGQGPELLIRYENEEAVDDSQLPKDRFSAERLKGVDSTLKIQPAELGDSAVYLCASSLQGATQYFGPGTRLTVL.

In DNA form, the CDR3 reads TGTGCCACCAGCAGAGGGGGACAGGCCCATAAGCCCCAGCATTTT. Translating it yields CATSRGGQAHKPQHF. The gene calls are TRBV15 and TRBJ1-5; 8 nucleotides align to TRBD1. The CDR3 has 15 residues. V was clipped by 1 base and J by 8 bases; unmatched bases: 7. Germline-derived CDR1 and CDR2 are LNHNV and YYDKDF (reference sequence).